This entry lists 29 T cell receptor beta chains sequenced from one sample in a study of cytomegalovirus exposure and HLA in healthy donors listed by TCRdb under 2017. Library preparation employed the immunoSEQ multiplex PCR assay. A mixture of 60 forward primers for TCR Vbeta segments and 13 reverse primers for TCR Jbeta segments was used in the multiplex PCR. Not all clones reach the TCRdb copy of this immuneACCESS table, which keeps in-frame sequences only. Checked studies attribute under half of the gap to unresolved V genes and leave the rest unexplained. The sample table holds under 150,000 clones, of which around four fifths were seen once. In total, the top ten clones hold over 4.5% of the sample. Input material: PBMCs. Receptors originate from a woman aged 40-49 years in good health and CMV-seropositive.

This chain links TRBV7-2 with TRBJ2-5; no definite D call. Germline CDR1 and CDR2: SGHTA and FQGNSA. V was trimmed by 5 bases and J by 1 base, leaving 5 bases between them. The CDR3 spans 12 residues. The CDR3 sequence: CASSTGQETQYF. CDR3 DNA: TGTGCCAGCAGCACTGGCCAAGAGACCCAGTACTTC.

The chain links TRBV30 to TRBJ2-3, with D unresolved. The CDR3 loop spans 13 amino acids. V dropped 0 bases and J dropped 4 bases, with 8 bases sitting between them. CDR1 is GTSNPN and CDR2 is SVGIG in the germline V gene (reference sequence). The DNA for the CDR3 is TGTGCCTGGAGTGTACAAGAAGCAGATACGCAGTATTTT. This codes for CAWSVQEADTQYF.

In this sample, this clone turned up once. The genes are TRBV5-4 and TRBJ2-7; 13 nucleotides align to TRBD2. The junction had 5 bases not matched to a gene; V was cut back by 4 bases and J by 7 bases. The CDR3 is 14 residues long. CDR1 is SGHNT, CDR2 YYREEE, per germline (reference sequence). The CDR3 sequence: CASSPGLAGSEQYF. The CDR3 region has the DNA TGTGCCAGCAGCCCGGGACTAGCGGGAAGTGAGCAGTACTTC.

The rearrangement joins TRBV9 to TRBJ2-7, with D possibly matching TRBD1 (6 bases). This CDR3 comprises 17 residues. V was pared by 0 bases and J by 5 bases, with 21 bases between. Germline values: CDR1 SGDLS, CDR2 YYNGEE. CDR3 DNA sequence: TGTGCCAGCAGCGTAGCTGCGAAGGCACAGGGTGTCCACGAGCAGTACTTC. It specifies CASSVAAKAQGVHEQYF. The full variable domain, in which reference TRBV9 and TRBJ2-7 provide the parts outside the CDR3, is DSGVTQTPKHLITATGQRVTLRCSPRSGDLSVYWYQQSLDQGLQFLIQYYNGEERAKGNILERFSAQQFPDLHSELNLSSLELGDSALYFCASSVAAKAQGVHEQYFGPGTRLTVT.

V usage is TRBV4-1 and J usage is TRBJ1-1; TRBD1 matches at 8 bases. From germline, CDR1 is MGHRA and CDR2 YSYEKL. This CDR3 comprises 15 residues. V dropped 2 bases and J dropped 7; count of bases not matched to a gene: 9. The CDR3 DNA sequence: TGCGCCAGCAGCCAAAGGACAGGGAAAGGGCTTGAAGCTTTCTTT. Its translation is CASSQRTGKGLEAFF.

As DNA, the CDR3 is TGTGCCAGCAGTTTATTGGGGACAGGGGGGGGGACTGAAGCTTTCTTT. It is translated as CASSLLGTGGGTEAFF. The chain links TRBV27 to TRBJ1-1; 11 bases map to TRBD1. V was pared by 1 base and J by 5 bases, with 6 bases of the junction left unmatched. CDR1 MNHEY and CDR2 SMNVEV come from the germline V gene (reference sequence). The CDR3 length is 16 residues.

CDR3 in amino acids: CASSLATYEQYF. DNA of the CDR3: TGTGCCAGCAGCTTAGCTACATACGAGCAGTACTTC. The chain combines TRBV7-9 with TRBJ2-7; D remains unclear. Germline assignment: CDR1 SEHNR and CDR2 FQNEAQ (reference sequence). Trimming cost V 0 bases and J 4 bases, with 4 bases left between them. There are 12 residues in the CDR3.

This chain uses TRBV27 with TRBJ2-5, with 10 bases matching TRBD2. With 4 bases clipped from V and 2 bases from J, the junction kept 4 bases outside the gene matches. The CDR3 loop spans 15 amino acids. CDR1 and CDR2 from the germline V gene are MNHEY and SMNVEV (reference sequence). The DNA of the CDR3 is TGTGCCAGCAGTTCCCGGACTAGCGGACAAGAGACCCAGTACTTC. Protein product: CASSSRTSGQETQYF.

This clone was counted only a few times. V gene TRBV5-5 combines with J gene TRBJ1-6; tentatively, D is TRBD1 (5 bases). There are 16 residues in the CDR3. Germline-derived CDR1 and CDR2 are SGHKS and YYEKEE (reference sequence). V gave up 4 bases and J gave up 0 bases, with 11 bases separating them. In nucleotides, the CDR3 is TGTGCCAGCAGCCCGACGGACATCTCCTATAATTCACCCCTCCACTTT. It codes for CASSPTDISYNSPLHF.

V usage is TRBV6-1 and J usage is TRBJ2-7; perhaps TRBD1 as D (5 bases). The CDR3 contains 15 residues. Germline lookup yields CDR1 MNHNS and CDR2 SASEGT. V lost 3 bases and J 2 bases, leaving 14 bases between the germline ends. CDR3 in amino acids: CASSDWAGIPYEQYF. The CDR3 DNA reads as TGTGCCAGCAGTGATTGGGCAGGGATACCCTACGAGCAGTACTTC.

V gene TRBV29-1 combines with J gene TRBJ2-7; 7 bases fit TRBD2. V shed 7 bases and J 4 bases; nucleotides not matched to a gene: 7. Germline V gene data show CDR1 as SQVTM and CDR2 as ANQGSEA. The CDR3 runs 12 residues. CDR3 in amino acids: CSGGRSEYEQYF. The CDR3 nucleotides are TGCAGCGGCGGGAGATCAGAATACGAGCAGTACTTC.

The J gene is TRBJ1-5, the V gene TRBV15; 7 bases fit TRBD1. From germline, CDR1 is LNHNV and CDR2 YYDKDF (reference sequence). The ends lost 6 bases at V and 2 bases at J; junction bases unmatched: 10. The CDR3 loop spans 16 amino acids. The DNA of the CDR3 is TGTGCCACCAGGCCAGGGGGGCGGGGGGGCAATCAGCCCCAGCATTTT. Encoded protein: CATRPGGRGGNQPQHF.

The rearrangement joins TRBV28 to TRBJ1-3, with 8 nucleotides matching TRBD1. Germline CDR1 is MDHEN and CDR2 is SYDVKM. This CDR3 is built from 15 residues. The V and J ends lost 4 bases and 8 bases, in that order; junction bases with no gene match: 10. The CDR3 DNA reads TGTGCCAGCAGTTCGGACGGACAGGGCGCGGACACCATATATTTT. This gives the protein CASSSDGQGADTIYF.

The CDR3 DNA is TGTGCCAGCAGCCCCGGGCGTTCTAGCGGGGGGGCTTACGAGCAGTACTTC. It specifies CASSPGRSSGGAYEQYF. The chain employs TRBV9 and TRBJ2-5; the match to TRBD2 covers 12 bases. The closer fit of TRBJ2-7 to the DNA end suggests the J call may be wrong. Germline loops: CDR1 SGDLS, CDR2 YYNGEE. There are 17 residues in the CDR3.

This chain joins TRBV4-3 and TRBJ1-5, with a weak D call TRBD1 (6 bases). Trimming removed 0 bases from V and 6 bases from J, with 15 bases in between. CDR1 and CDR2 from the germline V gene are LGHNA and YSLEER. The CDR3 contains 16 residues. This CDR3 is CASSQDIGGGGQPQHF. CDR3 in DNA: TGCGCCAGCAGCCAAGACATCGGGGGAGGGGGTCAGCCCCAGCATTTT.

The J gene is TRBJ2-7, the V gene TRBV5-1, with TRBD2 as a possible D gene (6 bases). The length of the CDR3 is 13 residues. The germline V gene has CDR1 SGHRS and CDR2 YFSETQ. With 6 bases removed from V and 6 bases from J, the gap between germline ends came to 16 bases. The CDR3 coding sequence is TGCGCCAGCACCCTCGGCGGGGTTGCCGAGCAGTACTTC. Translating it yields CASTLGGVAEQYF.

This clone came up a few times. V is TRBV6-1 and J is TRBJ1-6; 8 bases line up with TRBD1. Germline V gene lookup returns CDR1 MNHNS and CDR2 SASEGT. Trimming at V came to 7 bases and at J to 7 bases, leaving 6 bases not matched to a gene. There are 14 residues in the CDR3. The CDR3 DNA reads TGTGCCAGCACGTCGACAGGGGACAATTCACCCCTCCACTTT. Amino acids: CASTSTGDNSPLHF.

V and J are TRBV9 and TRBJ2-1; 7 bases map to TRBD2. V trimming: 2 bases; J trimming: 5 bases; junction bases outside the gene matches: 4. This CDR3 region has 14 residues. Germline V gene sequence: CDR1 SGDLS, CDR2 YYNGEE. Written as DNA, the CDR3 is TGTGCCAGCAGCGTTAGCGGGCCTAACAATGAGCAGTTCTTC. Amino acids: CASSVSGPNNEQFF.

The V and J genes are TRBV27 and TRBJ1-2; 7 bases match TRBD1. The CDR3 contains 15 residues. V lost 3 bases and J lost 4; bases outside the gene matches: 8. CDR1 and CDR2 from the germline V gene are MNHEY and SMNVEV (reference sequence). The CDR3 sequence is CASSLSVAGGYGYTF. CDR3 in DNA: TGTGCCAGCAGTTTGTCCGTGGCAGGGGGCTATGGCTACACCTTC.

V is TRBV5-4 and J is TRBJ2-7, with a tentative D call TRBD2 (6 bases). The germline V gene encodes CDR1 SGHNT and CDR2 YYREEE (reference sequence). The CDR3 covers 11 residues. The ends were cut back, 2 bases at V and 7 bases at J, with 7 bases in the middle. CDR3 amino acids: CASSFGGEQYF. CDR3 in DNA: TGTGCCAGCAGCTTCGGAGGGGAGCAGTACTTC.

This clone was detected once. The chain links TRBV7-6 to TRBJ2-1, with 7 bases lining up with TRBD2. The V and J ends lost 5 bases and 6 bases, in that order; junction bases with no gene match: 13. The CDR3 covers 16 residues. Germline CDR1 reads SGHVS; CDR2 reads FNYEAQ. The CDR3 is CASSPGPAGESNEQFF. The CDR3 DNA reads as TGTGCCAGCAGCCCCGGACCGGCGGGAGAATCCAATGAGCAGTTCTTC.

This clone was found once. The chain recombines TRBV2 with TRBJ1-2; D is undetermined. V dropped 3 bases and J dropped 4 bases, with 9 bases sitting between them. In germline, CDR1 is SNHLY, CDR2 FYNNEI. CDR3 length: 13 amino acids. The CDR3 nucleotides read TGTGCCAGCAGTGAGGGCCAGCTCTATGGCTACACCTTC. This codes for CASSEGQLYGYTF.

This chain uses TRBV5-6 with TRBJ1-2, with D tentatively TRBD1 (6 bases). V dropped 3 bases and J dropped 5 bases, with 23 bases sitting between them. CDR1 is SGHDT and CDR2 is YYEEEE in the germline V gene. The CDR3 is 17 amino acids. CDR3 nucleotide sequence: TGTGCCAGCAGCTCTGTCTTGCAGGGGCCTGACGGATATGGCTACACCTTC. Its protein is CASSSVLQGPDGYGYTF.

The chain couples TRBV6-5 to TRBJ2-5; D is possibly TRBD1 (6 bases). The J call may be faulty, since TRBJ2-7 better matches the DNA end. The CDR3 totals 15 residues. CDR1 is MNHEY and CDR2 is SVGAGI in the germline V gene. CDR3 amino acids: CASSPTGPTSYEQYF. For the CDR3, the DNA is TGTGCCAGCAGTCCCACAGGGCCAACATCCTACGAGCAGTACTTC.

This chain's CDR3 is CASSVAERGMTDTQYF. The CDR3, as DNA: TGTGCCAGCAGCGTAGCCGAGCGGGGAATGACAGATACGCAGTATTTT. The chain links TRBV9 to TRBJ2-3; 7 bases align to TRBD2. Trimming removed 0 bases from V and 3 bases from J; junction bases left unmatched: 7. Germline lookup yields CDR1 SGDLS and CDR2 YYNGEE. CDR3 size: 16 residues.

The rearrangement links TRBV7-6 to TRBJ1-5; D possibly corresponds to TRBD1 (5 bases). The J call may not be correct, given that the DNA end is closer to TRBJ2-3. Germline V CDR1 and CDR2: SGHVS, FNYEAQ. The CDR3 runs to 15 residues. CDR3 sequence reads: CASSPYDSFNQPQYF. Here the CDR3 DNA reads TGTGCCAGCAGCCCTTATGACAGTTTCAATCAGCCCCAGTATTTT.

CDR3 in DNA: TGCGCCAGCAGCCCACCGGGACAGGGGGTCTCTAGCACAGATACGCAGTATTTT. Translation gives CASSPPGQGVSSTDTQYF. This chain links TRBV5-1 with TRBJ2-3; TRBD1 matches at 11 bases. The J segment lost 0 bases and the V segment lost 4 bases, leaving 10 bases of the junction unmatched. In germline, CDR1 is SGHRS, CDR2 YFSETQ. The CDR3 has 18 amino acids.

The V and J genes are TRBV28 and TRBJ2-7; D is perhaps TRBD1 (6 bases). V gave up 7 bases and J gave up 2 bases, with 12 bases separating them. The CDR3 is made up of 13 amino acids. The germline CDR1 and CDR2 sequences are MDHEN and SYDVKM. This CDR3 is CASISQGPYEQYF. DNA of the CDR3: TGTGCCAGCATCTCGCAGGGGCCCTACGAGCAGTACTTC.

On this clone itself: Germline is not matched at one junction end, which may reflect a read error. This chain connects TRBV5-1 to TRBJ1-1; 8 bases match TRBD1. Germline V gene sequence: CDR1 SGHRS, CDR2 YFSETQ. CDR3 length equals 14 residues. As DNA, the CDR3 is TGCGCCAGCAGCTTGACAGGGGGTTTGGCTGAGGCTTTCTTT. This encodes CASSLTGGLAEAFF.